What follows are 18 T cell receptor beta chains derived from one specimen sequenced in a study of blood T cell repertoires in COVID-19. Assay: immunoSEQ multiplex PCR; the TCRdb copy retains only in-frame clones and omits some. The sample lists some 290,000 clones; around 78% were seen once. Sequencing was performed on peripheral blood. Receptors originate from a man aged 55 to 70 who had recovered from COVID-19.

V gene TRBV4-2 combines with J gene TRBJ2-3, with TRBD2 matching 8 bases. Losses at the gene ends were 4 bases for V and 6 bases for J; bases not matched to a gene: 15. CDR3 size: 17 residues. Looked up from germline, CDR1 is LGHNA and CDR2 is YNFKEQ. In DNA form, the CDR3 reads TGTGCCAGCAGCCTCTCCCCGCGCGGGGGGCCTTTGGATACGCAGTATTTT. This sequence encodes CASSLSPRGGPLDTQYF.

The CDR3, as DNA: TGTGCCAGCAGCCAAGATGGGCTGCCGGTGGGCTACACCTTC. Translation: CASSQDGLPVGYTF. The chain has TRBV14 and TRBJ1-2; no clear D gene. Germline lookup yields CDR1 SGHDN and CDR2 FVKESK. This CDR3 has 14 residues. Trimming removed 0 bases from V and 8 bases from J, with 13 bases in between.

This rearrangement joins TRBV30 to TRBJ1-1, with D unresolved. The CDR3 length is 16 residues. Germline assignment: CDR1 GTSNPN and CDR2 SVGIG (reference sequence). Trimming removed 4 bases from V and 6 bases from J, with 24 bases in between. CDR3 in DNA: TGTGCCTGGAAATTGCCGGGAGCCCAATTCCGCGCTGAAGCTTTCTTT. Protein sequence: CAWKLPGAQFRAEAFF.

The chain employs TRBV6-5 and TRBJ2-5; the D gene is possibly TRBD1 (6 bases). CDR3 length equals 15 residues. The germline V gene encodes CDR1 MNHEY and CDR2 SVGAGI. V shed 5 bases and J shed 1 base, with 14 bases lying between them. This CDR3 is CASSQIGQSQETQYF. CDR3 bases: TGTGCCAGCAGTCAAATCGGACAGAGCCAAGAGACCCAGTACTTC.

In nucleotides, the CDR3 is TGCGCCAGCAGCTTGGCCTTCTGGGCTAGCGGGAGAATTAGGAACGAGCAGTACTTC. It yields the protein CASSLAFWASGRIRNEQYF. V usage is TRBV5-1 and J usage is TRBJ2-7; TRBD2 aligns across 10 bases. Trimming at V came to 0 bases and at J to 5 bases, leaving 17 bases not matched to a gene. The CDR3 is 19 amino acids. Germline CDR1 and CDR2: SGHRS and YFSETQ.

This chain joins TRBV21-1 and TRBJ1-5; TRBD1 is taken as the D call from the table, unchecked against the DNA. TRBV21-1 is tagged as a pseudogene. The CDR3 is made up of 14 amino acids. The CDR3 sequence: CASKRTGEGQPQHF. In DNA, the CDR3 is TGTGCCAGCAAAAGGACAGGGGAGGGCCAGCCCCAGCATTTT.

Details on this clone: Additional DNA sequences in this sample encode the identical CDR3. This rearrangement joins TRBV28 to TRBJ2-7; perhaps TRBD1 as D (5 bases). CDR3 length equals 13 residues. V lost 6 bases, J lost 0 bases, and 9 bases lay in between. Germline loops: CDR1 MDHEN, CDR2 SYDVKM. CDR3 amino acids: CASRIDSSYEQYF. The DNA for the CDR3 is TGTGCCAGCAGGATAGACAGCTCCTACGAGCAGTACTTC.

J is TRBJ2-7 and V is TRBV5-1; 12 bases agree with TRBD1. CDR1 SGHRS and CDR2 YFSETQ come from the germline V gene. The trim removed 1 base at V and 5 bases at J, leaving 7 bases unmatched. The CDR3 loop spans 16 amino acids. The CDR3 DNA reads TGCGCCAGCAGCTTGCCCCTGGGACAGGGGGCCCACGAGCAGTACTTC. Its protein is CASSLPLGQGAHEQYF.

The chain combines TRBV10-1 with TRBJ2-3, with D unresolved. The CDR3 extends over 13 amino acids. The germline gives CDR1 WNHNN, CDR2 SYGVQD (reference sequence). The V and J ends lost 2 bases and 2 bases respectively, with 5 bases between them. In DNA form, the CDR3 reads TGCGCCAGCAGTGAGGACACCACAGATACGCAGTATTTT. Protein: CASSEDTTDTQYF.

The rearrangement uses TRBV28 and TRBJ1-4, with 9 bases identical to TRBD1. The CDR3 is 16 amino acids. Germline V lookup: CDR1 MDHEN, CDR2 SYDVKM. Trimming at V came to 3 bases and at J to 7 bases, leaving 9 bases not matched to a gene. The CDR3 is CASSFGGQGQVEKLFF. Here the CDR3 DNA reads TGTGCCAGCAGTTTTGGCGGACAGGGGCAAGTTGAAAAACTGTTTTTT. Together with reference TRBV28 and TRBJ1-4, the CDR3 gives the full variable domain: DVKVTQSSRYLVKRTGEKVFLECVQDMDHENMFWYRQDPGLGLRLIYFSYDVKMKEKGDIPEGYSVSREKKERFSLILESASTNQTSMYLCASSFGGQGQVEKLFFGSGTQLSVL.

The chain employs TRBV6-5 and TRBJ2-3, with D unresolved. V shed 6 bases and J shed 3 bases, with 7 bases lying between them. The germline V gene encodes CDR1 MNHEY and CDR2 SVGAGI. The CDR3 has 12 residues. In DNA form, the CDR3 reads TGTGCCAGCAGCACGGTGACAGATACGCAGTATTTT. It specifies CASSTVTDTQYF.

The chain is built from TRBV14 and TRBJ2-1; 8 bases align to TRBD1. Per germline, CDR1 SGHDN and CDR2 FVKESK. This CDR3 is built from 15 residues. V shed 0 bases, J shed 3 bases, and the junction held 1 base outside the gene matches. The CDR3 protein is CASSQEDRVYNEQFF. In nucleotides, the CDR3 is TGTGCCAGCAGCCAAGAGGACAGGGTCTACAATGAGCAGTTCTTC.

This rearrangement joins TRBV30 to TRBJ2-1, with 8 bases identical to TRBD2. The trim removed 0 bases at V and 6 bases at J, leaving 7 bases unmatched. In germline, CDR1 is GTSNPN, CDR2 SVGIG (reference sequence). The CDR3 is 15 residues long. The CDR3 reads CAWSVDSGIRNEQFF. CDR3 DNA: TGTGCCTGGAGTGTTGATAGCGGGATTCGCAATGAGCAGTTCTTC. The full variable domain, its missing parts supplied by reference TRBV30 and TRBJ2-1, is SQTIHQWPATLVQPVGSPLSLECTVEGTSNPNLYWYRQAAGRGLQLLFYSVGIGQISSEVPQNLSASRPQDRQFILSSKKLLLSDSGFYLCAWSVDSGIRNEQFFGPGTRLTVL.

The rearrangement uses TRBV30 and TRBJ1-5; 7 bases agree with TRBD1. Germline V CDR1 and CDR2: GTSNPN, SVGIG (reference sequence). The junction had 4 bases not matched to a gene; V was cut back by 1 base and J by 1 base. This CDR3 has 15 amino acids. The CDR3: CAWSAPTGSNQPQHF. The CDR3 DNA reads TGTGCCTGGAGTGCCCCGACAGGGAGCAATCAGCCCCAGCATTTT. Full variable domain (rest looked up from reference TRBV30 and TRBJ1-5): SQTIHQWPATLVQPVGSPLSLECTVEGTSNPNLYWYRQAAGRGLQLLFYSVGIGQISSEVPQNLSASRPQDRQFILSSKKLLLSDSGFYLCAWSAPTGSNQPQHFGDGTRLSIL.

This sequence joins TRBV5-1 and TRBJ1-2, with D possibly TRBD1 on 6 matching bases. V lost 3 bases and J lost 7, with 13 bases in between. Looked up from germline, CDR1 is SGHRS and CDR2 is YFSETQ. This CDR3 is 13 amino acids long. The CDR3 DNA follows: TGCGCCAGCAGCTCGCTACCAGGGGCTGGCTACACCTTC. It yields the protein CASSSLPGAGYTF. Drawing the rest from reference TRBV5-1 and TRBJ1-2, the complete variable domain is KAGVTQTPRYLIKTRGQQVTLSCSPISGHRSVSWYQQTPGQGLQFLFEYFSETQRNKGNFPGRFSGRQFSNSRSEMNVSTLELGDSALYLCASSSLPGAGYTFGSGTRLTVV.

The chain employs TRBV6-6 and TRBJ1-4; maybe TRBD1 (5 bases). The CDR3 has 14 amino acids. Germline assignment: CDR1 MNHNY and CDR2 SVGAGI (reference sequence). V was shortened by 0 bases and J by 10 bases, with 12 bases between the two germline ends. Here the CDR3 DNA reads TGTGCCAGCAGTTACTCGGCAGGGATAGGAAAACTGTTTTTT. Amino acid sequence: CASSYSAGIGKLFF.

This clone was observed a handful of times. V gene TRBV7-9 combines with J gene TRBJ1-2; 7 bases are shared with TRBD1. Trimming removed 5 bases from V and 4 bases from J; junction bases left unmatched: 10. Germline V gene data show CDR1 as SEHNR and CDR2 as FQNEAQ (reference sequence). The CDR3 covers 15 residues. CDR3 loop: CASSPRTGSGYGYTF. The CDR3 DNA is TGTGCCAGCAGCCCAAGGACAGGTAGCGGCTATGGCTACACCTTC.

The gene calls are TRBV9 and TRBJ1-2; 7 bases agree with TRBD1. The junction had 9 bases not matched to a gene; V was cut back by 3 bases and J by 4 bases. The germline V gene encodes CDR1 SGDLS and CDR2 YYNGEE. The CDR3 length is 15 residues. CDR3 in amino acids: CASSEQDRVIYGYTF. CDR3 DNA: TGTGCCAGCAGCGAGCAAGACAGGGTAATCTATGGCTACACCTTC.